The 29 T cell receptor beta chains below all came from one sample that was sequenced in a study of blood T cell repertoires in COVID-19. Assay used: immunoSEQ multiplex PCR; TCRdb lists only in-frame clones, some missing. Of 200,000 to 300,000 clones listed, 84% are singletons. The sequenced material came from peripheral blood. Source of these receptors: a human donor in a cohort sampled during active COVID-19.

The V call is TRBV10-1, the J call TRBJ2-7; unclear D gene. The V and J ends lost 1 base and 2 bases respectively, with 9 bases between them. The CDR3 extends over 14 amino acids. Germline CDR1 is WNHNN and CDR2 is SYGVQD (reference sequence). The CDR3 DNA follows: TGCGCCAGCAGTGAGTTGAGGTCAACCTACGAGCAGTACTTC. It is translated as CASSELRSTYEQYF.

The chain links TRBV10-3 to TRBJ1-2; 8 bases match TRBD1. The germline CDR1 and CDR2 sequences are ENHRY and SYGVKD. CDR3 length equals 14 residues. The ends lost 0 bases at V and 7 bases at J; junction bases unmatched: 4. CDR3 nucleotide sequence: TGTGCCATCAGTGAGTCGGGACAGGCTCGTGGCTACACCTTC. Residues: CAISESGQARGYTF.

The CDR3 reads CASSRGLYYEQYF. CDR3 in DNA: TGTGCCAGCTCACGAGGCCTCTACTACGAGCAGTACTTC. V gene TRBV18 combines with J gene TRBJ2-7, with no clear D. CDR1 is KGHSH, CDR2 LQKENI, per germline. CDR3 length equals 13 residues. Trimming stripped 4 bases from V and 3 bases from J, with 10 bases between.

The V call is TRBV7-8, the J call TRBJ2-7, with D perhaps matching TRBD1 (6 bases). Germline V gene data show CDR1 as SGHVS and CDR2 as FQNEAQ. V lost 7 bases, J lost 5 bases, and 18 bases lay in between. The CDR3 extends over 14 amino acids. The CDR3 here is CASTRDILSHEQYF. The CDR3, as DNA: TGTGCCAGCACCCGGGACATTTTATCTCACGAGCAGTACTTC.

This clone was seen once. The V gene is TRBV11-1, the J gene TRBJ2-7, with 10 bases that match TRBD1. CDR3 size: 15 residues. V was clipped by 1 base and J by 5 bases; unmatched bases: 5. Germline V lookup: CDR1 SGHAT, CDR2 FQDESV (reference sequence). The CDR3 loop reads CASSLGGTGADEQYF. Written as DNA, the CDR3 is TGTGCCAGCAGCTTAGGCGGGACAGGGGCTGACGAGCAGTACTTC.

The chain recombines TRBV7-3 with TRBJ2-1; possibly TRBD1 for D (5 bases). Germline V gene sequence: CDR1 SGHTA, CDR2 FQGTGA. The CDR3 runs to 13 residues. V lost 3 bases, J lost 7 bases, and 10 bases lay in between. The CDR3 here is CASSLGPENEQFF. The CDR3 DNA sequence: TGTGCCAGCAGCTTGGGGCCGGAAAATGAGCAGTTCTTC.

The chain couples TRBV5-6 to TRBJ1-1; tentatively, D is TRBD1 (6 bases). Trimming took 5 bases from V and 7 from J, leaving 18 bases between them. The CDR3 runs 14 residues. The germline V gene has CDR1 SGHDT and CDR2 YYEEEE. CDR3 sequence: CASRTSGGRFEAFF. In DNA form, the CDR3 reads TGTGCCAGCAGAACGTCGGGGGGGCGCTTTGAAGCTTTCTTT.

The chain uses TRBV6-5 and TRBJ2-5; D is unclear. V was trimmed by 1 base and J by 1 base, leaving 13 bases between them. CDR3 length equals 16 residues. Germline assignment: CDR1 MNHEY and CDR2 SVGAGI. This chain's CDR3 is CASSYFKRKPQETQYF. DNA of the CDR3: TGTGCCAGCAGTTACTTCAAGCGTAAGCCCCAAGAGACCCAGTACTTC.

The chain carries TRBV28 and TRBJ2-7, with a tentative D call TRBD1 (6 bases). The germline V and J ends were trimmed by 7 bases and 6 bases, with 13 bases remaining between them. The CDR3 length is 12 residues. CDR1 is MDHEN, CDR2 SYDVKM, per germline. The CDR3 DNA reads TGTGCCAGCACCACTGGGGGCCGCGAGCAGTACTTC. Its translation is CASTTGGREQYF.

This sequence joins TRBV2 and TRBJ2-1; TRBD2 is a possible D gene (5 bases). The germline gives CDR1 SNHLY, CDR2 FYNNEI. V lost 7 bases to trimming and J lost 3 bases, with 10 bases between them. The CDR3 is 13 residues long. CDR3 nucleotide sequence: TGTGCCAGCACCAGCGGCGACTACAATGAGCAGTTCTTC. Translating it yields CASTSGDYNEQFF.

This clone was observed a handful of times. The chain couples TRBV6-6 to TRBJ1-4, with TRBD1 identical over 10 bases. The CDR3 spans 14 residues. From germline, CDR1 is MNHNY and CDR2 SVGAGI (reference sequence). The trim removed 6 bases at V and 8 bases at J, leaving 6 bases unmatched. CDR3 in amino acids: CASRPGQGTEKLFF. CDR3 in DNA: TGTGCCAGCAGACCGGGACAGGGGACGGAAAAACTGTTTTTT.

The chain employs TRBV4-3 and TRBJ2-7; TRBD1 might be the D (5 bases). Germline V gives CDR1 LGHNA, CDR2 YSLEER. V was trimmed by 0 bases and J by 2 bases, leaving 11 bases between them. There are 15 residues in the CDR3. CDR3: CASSQDVLGAYEQYF. In DNA form, the CDR3 reads TGCGCCAGCAGCCAAGACGTGTTAGGGGCCTACGAGCAGTACTTC.

This clone was observed a few times. This chain uses TRBV12-3 or TRBV12-4 with TRBJ2-2, with D unclear. The CDR3 is made up of 12 amino acids. The DNA of the CDR3 is TGTGCGGGTGGGTCGGGCACCGGGGAGCTGTTTTTT. This codes for CAGGSGTGELFF.

The chain has TRBV5-1 and TRBJ1-2, with 10 bases identical to TRBD1. This CDR3 has 14 amino acids. V lost 4 bases, J lost 2 bases, and 2 bases stayed unmatched. Germline V gene sequence: CDR1 SGHRS, CDR2 YFSETQ. The CDR3 is CASSRDRGNYGYTF. The CDR3 DNA sequence: TGCGCCAGCAGCAGGGACAGGGGAAACTATGGCTACACCTTC.

The V call is TRBV9, the J call TRBJ2-7; 7 nucleotides line up with TRBD1. Germline assignment: CDR1 SGDLS and CDR2 YYNGEE. V lost 0 bases, J lost 0 bases, and 3 bases stayed unmatched. The CDR3 is made up of 15 amino acids. CDR3 in DNA: TGTGCCAGCAGCGTAGGAGGGACAGCCTCCTACGAGCAGTACTTC. It specifies CASSVGGTASYEQYF.

The chain couples TRBV3-1 (or the pseudogene TRBV3-2) to TRBJ2-7, with TRBD2 as a possible D gene (6 bases). V lost 1 base and J lost 2, with 12 bases in between. Germline CDR1 and CDR2: LGHDT and YNNKEL (reference sequence). The CDR3 is 15 residues long. The CDR3 nucleotides read TGTGCCAGCAGCCAAGCCCCAGGGAGGACCTACGAGCAGTACTTC. Its protein product is CASSQAPGRTYEQYF.

The V and J genes are TRBV12-3 or TRBV12-4 and TRBJ2-1, with D possibly TRBD2 on 5 matching bases. This CDR3 spans 12 amino acids. V was pared by 6 bases and J by 7 bases, with 10 bases between. CDR3 bases: TGTGCCAGCAGCCCACTAGGGAATGAGCAGTTCTTC. Translating gives CASSPLGNEQFF.

This chain links TRBV5-1 with TRBJ2-7, with 7 bases aligning to TRBD2. After removal of 7 bases from V and 0 bases from J, the junction contained 7 bases not matched to a gene. The germline V gene has CDR1 SGHRS and CDR2 YFSETQ. The CDR3 totals 14 residues. CDR3 DNA: TGCGCCAGCGGCCCGGGACTAAACTCCTACGAGCAGTACTTC. Encoded protein: CASGPGLNSYEQYF.

J is TRBJ2-7 and V is TRBV5-1; no definite D call. The CDR3 has 13 amino acids. The V gene's germline CDR1 is SGHRS and CDR2 YFSETQ. Deletions cut 2 bases from V and 5 bases from J, with 11 bases between. The CDR3 is CASSFVSIHEQYF. CDR3 sequence (DNA): TGCGCCAGCAGCTTTGTTAGCATCCACGAGCAGTACTTC.

This chain links TRBV3-1 (or the pseudogene TRBV3-2) with TRBJ2-7; 13 bases map to TRBD2. The CDR3 is 16 amino acids. The germline CDR1 and CDR2 sequences are LGHDT and YNNKEL (reference sequence). V lost 1 base and J lost 2; bases outside the gene matches: 2. CDR3 nucleotide sequence: TGTGCCAGCAGCCAAGGGACTAGCGGGAGACCCTACGAGCAGTACTTC. This translates into CASSQGTSGRPYEQYF.

The rearrangement links TRBV5-4 to TRBJ2-2; D might be TRBD1 (6 bases). The CDR3 has 17 amino acids. Germline CDR1 and CDR2: SGHNT and YYREEE (reference sequence). Trimming took off 2 bases at V and 0 bases at J, with 14 bases between the two ends. The CDR3 reads CASSFPRKGANTGELFF. CDR3 coding DNA: TGTGCCAGCAGCTTCCCCCGTAAGGGGGCGAACACCGGGGAGCTGTTTTTT.

The V and J genes are TRBV10-1 and TRBJ1-5; D gene unclear. Trimming took off 4 bases at V and 4 bases at J, with 8 bases between the two ends. The CDR3 covers 13 residues. Germline CDR1 is WNHNN and CDR2 is SYGVQD (reference sequence). CDR3 in amino acids: CASSGLWNQPQHF. CDR3 DNA sequence: TGCGCCAGCAGTGGGCTTTGGAATCAGCCCCAGCATTTT.

This clone was picked up one time. This chain joins TRBV5-5 and TRBJ2-7; 13 bases line up with TRBD2. The CDR3 loop spans 17 amino acids. Trimming took 4 bases from V and 0 from J; bases not matched to a gene: 7. Germline lookup yields CDR1 SGHKS and CDR2 YYEKEE (reference sequence). The CDR3 nucleotides read TGTGCCAGCAGCGTGACTAGCGGGGGGACAATCTCCTACGAGCAGTACTTC. This sequence encodes CASSVTSGGTISYEQYF.

The rearrangement links TRBV3-1 (or the pseudogene TRBV3-2) to TRBJ2-1, with D possibly TRBD2 on 5 matching bases. This CDR3 contains 12 residues. Germline CDR1 LGHDT, CDR2 YNNKEL (reference sequence). The ends were cut back, 4 bases at V and 9 bases at J, with 10 bases in the middle. The CDR3 bases are TGTGCCAGCAGCCCGGGGTTAAGTGAGCAGTTCTTC. This translates into CASSPGLSEQFF.

The chain employs TRBV27 and TRBJ1-1, with a tentative D call TRBD1 (5 bases). The CDR3 is 14 amino acids. The germline V gene encodes CDR1 MNHEY and CDR2 SMNVEV (reference sequence). V was trimmed by 7 bases and J by 6 bases, leaving 18 bases between them. The CDR3 region has the DNA TGTGCCAGCAATAGAGACAGACTCGGCGCTGAAGCTTTCTTT. Protein: CASNRDRLGAEAFF.

The genes are TRBV5-4 and TRBJ1-2; the match to TRBD1 covers 7 bases. From germline, CDR1 is SGHNT and CDR2 YYREEE (reference sequence). The V segment lost 10 bases and the J segment 0 bases; nucleotides outside the gene matches: 9. The CDR3 covers 14 residues. The CDR3 coding sequence is TGTGCCGGACATCGGGACAGATCTAACTATGGCTACACCTTC. Amino acids: CAGHRDRSNYGYTF.

This chain joins TRBV28 and TRBJ1-5; 8 nucleotides match TRBD1. This CDR3 spans 16 amino acids. After removal of 10 bases from V and 2 bases from J, the junction contained 13 bases not matched to a gene. The germline gives CDR1 MDHEN, CDR2 SYDVKM. CDR3 DNA: TGTGCCACATTACAGGGGGGGAGTTTGGGCAATCAGCCCCAGCATTTT. Amino acid sequence: CATLQGGSLGNQPQHF.

This clone was seen just once. This chain uses TRBV5-1 with TRBJ2-1, with no clear D. Trimming removed 7 bases at V and 0 bases at J, with 17 bases between. The CDR3 length is 16 residues. Germline V gene data show CDR1 as SGHRS and CDR2 as YFSETQ. The CDR3 nucleotides read TGCGCCAGCTCGGCCCGGAGAGCTAGCTCCTACAATGAGCAGTTCTTC. Translated: CASSARRASSYNEQFF.

The chain couples TRBV28 to TRBJ2-1; TRBD2 might be the D (5 bases). Trimming took off 1 base at V and 15 bases at J, with 13 bases between the two ends. CDR1 is MDHEN, CDR2 SYDVKM, per germline. The CDR3 is made up of 12 amino acids. CDR3: CASSLSAGLVFF. The DNA for the CDR3 is TGTGCCAGCAGTTTATCCGCCGGACTGGTGTTCTTC.